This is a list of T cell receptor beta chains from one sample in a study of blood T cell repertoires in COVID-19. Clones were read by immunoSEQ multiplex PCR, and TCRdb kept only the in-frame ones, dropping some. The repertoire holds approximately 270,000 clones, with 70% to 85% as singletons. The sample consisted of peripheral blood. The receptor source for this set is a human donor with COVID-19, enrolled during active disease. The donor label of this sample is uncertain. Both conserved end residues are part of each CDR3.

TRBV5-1,CASSLAGGSTEAFF
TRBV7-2,CASSLTSGSADTQYF
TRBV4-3,CASSQDVGGHQPQHF
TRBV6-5,CASSLVSQGNSPLHF
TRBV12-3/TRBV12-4,CASSLGYVRGAFF
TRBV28,CASSLFGRVMNTEAFF
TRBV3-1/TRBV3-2,CASSQFSQGSGYTF
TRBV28,CASRSTQGRANTEAFF
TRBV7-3,CASSLTRASGYNEQFF
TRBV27,CASSLYLGGTDTQYF
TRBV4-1,CASSQDHNPRGRGGYTF
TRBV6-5,CASNTQGADTGELFF
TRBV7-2,CASSSTPGLANEQYF
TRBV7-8,CASSIISYEQYF
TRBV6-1,CASSEAFSRTGGASGELFF
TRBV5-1,CASSFGQGNQPQHF
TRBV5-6,CASSLGRARTYEQYF
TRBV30,CAWNRLAGVTDTQYF
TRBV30,CAWTGLAGAGETQYF
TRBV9,CASSVRDRGYNEQFF
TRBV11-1,CASSFDRTREKLFF
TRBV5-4,CASNLDRATEAFF
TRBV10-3,CAISESRQAGELFF
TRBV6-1,CASSESGGRIAFF
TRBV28,CASRGTWNTEAFF
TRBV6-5,CASSGSFQYNTEAFF
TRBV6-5,CASRDRGRVDEKLFF
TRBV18,CASSPEGVETQYF
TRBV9,CASSVGLAPPAGELFF
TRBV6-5,CASSYGGFSPLHF
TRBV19,CASSILGQGENRPQHF
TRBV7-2,CASSYGQGANSPLHF
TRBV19,CASSPKGTPGLVWQETQYF
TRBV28,CASSLSHPGNTIYF
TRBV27,CASSSGGQAAYGYTF
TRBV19,CASTRTIGNYEQYF
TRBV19,CASSLSSGRAQETQYF
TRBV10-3,CAIKVDFDYNEQFF
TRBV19,CASSPTGEAYEQYF
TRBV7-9,CASSPEGGSSYNEQFF
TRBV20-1,CSASFRAPGEQYF